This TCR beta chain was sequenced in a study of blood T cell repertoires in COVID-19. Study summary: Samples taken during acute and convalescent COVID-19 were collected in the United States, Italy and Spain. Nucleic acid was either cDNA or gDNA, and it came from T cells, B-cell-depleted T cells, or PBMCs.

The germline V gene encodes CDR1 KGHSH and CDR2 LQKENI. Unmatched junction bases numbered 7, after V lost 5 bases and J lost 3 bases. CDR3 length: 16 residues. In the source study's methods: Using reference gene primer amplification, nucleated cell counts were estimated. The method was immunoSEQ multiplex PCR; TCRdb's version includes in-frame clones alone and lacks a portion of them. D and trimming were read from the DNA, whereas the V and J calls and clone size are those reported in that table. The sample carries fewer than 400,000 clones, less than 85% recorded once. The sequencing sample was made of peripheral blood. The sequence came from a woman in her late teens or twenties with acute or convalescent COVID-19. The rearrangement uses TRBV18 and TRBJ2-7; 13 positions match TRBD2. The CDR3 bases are TGTGCCAGCTCATCGACCGGGACTAGCGGGGTCTACGAGCAGTACTTC. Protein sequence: CASSSTGTSGVYEQYF.